Reported below is one T cell receptor (beta chain). The data originate from a study of T cell responses to AZD1222 COVID-19 vaccine. Sequencing used immunoSEQ multiplex PCR; TCRdb keeps in-frame clones, though not all of them. The sample includes some 170,000 clones, 75% to 90% of them seen just once. Germline CDR1 reads LNHDA; CDR2 reads SQIVND (reference sequence). This CDR3 is built from 14 residues. V was trimmed by 7 bases and J by 1 base, leaving 11 bases between them. The TCR sequence derives from an adult who received the MenACWY meningococcal vaccine as a control. This specimen was peripheral blood, taken 28 days after the second dose of the MenACWY control vaccine. V is TRBV19 and J is TRBJ2-1, with D maybe TRBD1 (6 bases). The CDR3 region is CASNPTGSYNEQFF. The CDR3 DNA reads TGTGCCAGTAATCCAACAGGGTCCTACAATGAGCAGTTCTTC.